The T cell receptor beta chain under discussion was sequenced for a study of control samples from healthy donors and cancer patients. Data came from immunoSEQ multiplex PCR; TCRdb stores just in-frame clones and leaves some out. The profile shows 130,000 or so clones, roughly 94% of them singletons. The CDR3 runs to 15 residues. The junction had 4 bases not matched to a gene; V was cut back by 0 bases and J by 3 bases. CDR1 is SGHKS and CDR2 is YYEKEE in the germline V gene (reference sequence). This sequence originates from a man between 35 and 55 years old in good health. Material for sequencing was blood. The rearrangement links TRBV5-5 to TRBJ2-7; 9 bases are a match to TRBD1. CDR3 sequence reads: CASSLEGQGFYEQYF. DNA for the CDR3: TGTGCCAGCAGCTTGGAGGGACAGGGTTTCTACGAGCAGTACTTC.